A selection of T cell receptor beta chains follows, all from one sample in a study of blood T cell repertoires in COVID-19. TCRdb's table, derived via immunoSEQ multiplex PCR, lists solely in-frame clones and lacks some. This sample has approximately 82,000 clones, with roughly 78% found just once. The sample taken for sequencing was peripheral blood. The source of these receptors is a man over 45 with active or convalescent COVID-19. The CDR3 runs from the conserved cysteine through the conserved F or W. The D gene is left open where the match is weak.

CDR3	J	D	V
CASSAQAGGLQETQYF	TRBJ2-5	TRBD2	TRBV9
CASSPARYNEQFF	TRBJ2-1	.	TRBV7-2
CAWSVLGAGGQPQHF	TRBJ1-5	.	TRBV30
CASSLWRTGSNSPLHF	TRBJ1-6	TRBD1	TRBV28
CASGLVLGDTQYF	TRBJ2-3	.	TRBV12-5
CASRRSSNEKLFF	TRBJ1-4	.	TRBV5-1
CAISEGTSGGLTDTQYF	TRBJ2-3	TRBD2	TRBV10-3
CASSSRQGANTGELFF	TRBJ2-2	TRBD1	TRBV25-1
CASSLDRVSYEQYF	TRBJ2-7	TRBD1	TRBV27
CASSYSVGAGNTIYF	TRBJ1-3	.	TRBV6-5
CASSLGGSEAFF	TRBJ1-1	.	TRBV7-2
CSAQRGGEQFF	TRBJ2-1	.	TRBV20-1
CASSQGTEAFF	TRBJ1-1	.	TRBV3-1/TRBV3-2
CASSPNEVGWDTEAFF	TRBJ1-1	.	TRBV18
CASQSGSQETQYF	TRBJ2-5	.	TRBV19
CASSWTVPADTQYF	TRBJ2-3	.	TRBV6-2/TRBV6-3
CATTMPGRYQETQYF	TRBJ2-5	.	TRBV2
CASSPRVVNTEAFF	TRBJ1-1	.	TRBV7-2
CASSPLSHEQYF	TRBJ2-7	.	TRBV11-2
CASGPRLAGGPTDTQYF	TRBJ2-3	TRBD2	TRBV12-5
CATSRDQNQPQHF	TRBJ1-5	.	TRBV15
CASSAGRATGSLPQHF	TRBJ1-5	.	TRBV7-8
CSVLVLSVPETQYF	TRBJ2-5	.	TRBV29-1
CASSIGRPNSPLHF	TRBJ1-6	.	TRBV19
CASTTTGGADTEAFF	TRBJ1-1	TRBD1	TRBV27
CASSIQENSPLHF	TRBJ1-6	.	TRBV19
CAIRPDTQNIQYF	TRBJ2-4	.	TRBV10-3
CASSLDTEETQYF	TRBJ2-5	.	TRBV11-3
CASSLFRTGELFF	TRBJ2-2	.	TRBV28
CASSLNEGANGNTIYF	TRBJ1-3	.	TRBV7-6
CASSFYGTEAFF	TRBJ1-1	.	TRBV6-8
CASIGAGANVLTF	TRBJ2-6	.	TRBV2
CASSERGQVGEKLFF	TRBJ1-4	TRBD1	TRBV9
CASNPTGTGSYGYTF	TRBJ1-2	TRBD1	TRBV28
CASRGRLGGELFF	TRBJ2-2	.	TRBV28
CASSPLAGGSDTQYF	TRBJ2-3	TRBD2	TRBV7-2
CASSSRTSGGAVNEQFF	TRBJ2-1	TRBD2	TRBV3-1/TRBV3-2
CASSQSGSELNEQFF	TRBJ2-1	.	TRBV3-1/TRBV3-2
CASSFGSNYGYTF	TRBJ1-2	.	TRBV7-2
CATSRGQGPDTQYF	TRBJ2-3	TRBD1	TRBV15
CASTKGTSGFREQFF	TRBJ2-1	TRBD2	TRBV19
CASSVEWDREQETQYF	TRBJ2-5	TRBD1	TRBV9
CASSLRSYEQYF	TRBJ2-7	.	TRBV3-1/TRBV3-2
CASSHQQGHQPQHF	TRBJ1-5	.	TRBV19
CASSLAGGEQFF	TRBJ2-1	TRBD2	TRBV11-2
CASSRSGGPGETQYF	TRBJ2-5	TRBD2	TRBV2
CASSQDYGDTEAFF	TRBJ1-1	.	TRBV4-1
CASSLLQGETQYF	TRBJ2-5	.	TRBV7-9
CASKPGQSPYGYTF	TRBJ1-2	TRBD1	TRBV6-5
CASSQTSGRYEQYF	TRBJ2-7	.	TRBV3-1/TRBV3-2
CAWNMGGAYTGELFF	TRBJ2-2	.	TRBV30
CASSSGTGGNTIYF	TRBJ1-3	TRBD1	TRBV6-5
CASTPGGQGSYGYTF	TRBJ1-2	TRBD1	TRBV19
CATSDPGQGINEQFF	TRBJ2-1	TRBD1	TRBV24-1
CATSDFGGSLSTDTQYF	TRBJ2-3	.	TRBV24-1
CASSLQYNTGELFF	TRBJ2-2	.	TRBV11-2
CAGGKGVKGFNEQFF	TRBJ2-1	.	TRBV28
CASAKAEGSQPQHF	TRBJ1-5	.	TRBV28